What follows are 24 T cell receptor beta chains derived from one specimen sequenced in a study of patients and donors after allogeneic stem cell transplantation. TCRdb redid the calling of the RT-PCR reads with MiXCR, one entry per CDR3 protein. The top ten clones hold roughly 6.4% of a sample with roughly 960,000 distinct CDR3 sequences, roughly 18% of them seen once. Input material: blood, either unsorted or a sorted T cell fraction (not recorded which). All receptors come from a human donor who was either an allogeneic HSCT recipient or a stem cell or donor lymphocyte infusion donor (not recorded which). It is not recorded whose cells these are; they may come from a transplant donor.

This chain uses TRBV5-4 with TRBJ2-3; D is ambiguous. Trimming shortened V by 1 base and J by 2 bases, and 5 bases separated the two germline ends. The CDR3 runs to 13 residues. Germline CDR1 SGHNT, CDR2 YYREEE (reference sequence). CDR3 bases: TGTGCCAGCAGCTTGATGGACACAGATACGCAGTATTTT. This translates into CASSLMDTDTQYF.

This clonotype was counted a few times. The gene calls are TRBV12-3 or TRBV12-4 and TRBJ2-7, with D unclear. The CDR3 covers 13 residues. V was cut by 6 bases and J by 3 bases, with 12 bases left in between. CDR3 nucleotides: TGTGCCAGCAGCCCCTCGTTCGGCTACGAGCAGTACTTC. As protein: CASSPSFGYEQYF.

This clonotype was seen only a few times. In DNA, the CDR3 is TGTGCCACCAGTGACCCCGGGACCCTTCCCCATGAGCAGTTCTTC. Protein sequence: CATSDPGTLPHEQFF. V usage is TRBV24-1 and J usage is TRBJ2-1; D might be TRBD1 or TRBD2, each matching 5 bases. Trimming stripped 4 bases from V and 8 bases from J, with 17 bases between. The CDR3 loop spans 15 amino acids. Germline assignment: CDR1 KGHDR and CDR2 SFDVKD.

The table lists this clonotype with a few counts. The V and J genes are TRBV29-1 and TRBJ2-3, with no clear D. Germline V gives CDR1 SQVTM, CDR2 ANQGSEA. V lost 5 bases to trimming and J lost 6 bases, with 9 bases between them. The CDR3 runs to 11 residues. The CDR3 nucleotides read TGCAGCGTTAGGAGAGTCGATACGCAGTATTTT. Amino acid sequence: CSVRRVDTQYF.

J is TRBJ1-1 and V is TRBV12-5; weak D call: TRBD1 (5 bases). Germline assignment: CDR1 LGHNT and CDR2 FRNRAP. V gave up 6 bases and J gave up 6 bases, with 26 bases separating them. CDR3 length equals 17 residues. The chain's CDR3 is CASGPLHGAPQGPEAFF. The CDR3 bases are TGTGCTAGTGGACCTTTACACGGGGCTCCTCAAGGTCCTGAAGCTTTCTTT.

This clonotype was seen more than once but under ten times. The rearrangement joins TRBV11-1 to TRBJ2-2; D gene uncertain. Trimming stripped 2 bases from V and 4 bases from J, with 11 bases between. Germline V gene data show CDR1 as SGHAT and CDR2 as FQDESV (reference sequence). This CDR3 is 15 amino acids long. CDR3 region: CASSLNFKSTGELFF. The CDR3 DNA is TGTGCCAGCAGCTTAAACTTCAAGAGCACCGGGGAGCTGTTTTTT.

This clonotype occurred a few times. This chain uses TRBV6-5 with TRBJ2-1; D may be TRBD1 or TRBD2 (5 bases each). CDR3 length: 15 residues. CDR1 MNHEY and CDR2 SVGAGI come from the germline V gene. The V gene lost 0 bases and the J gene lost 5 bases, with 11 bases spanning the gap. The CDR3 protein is CASSYSGQADNEQFF. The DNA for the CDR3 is TGTGCCAGCAGTTACTCGGGGCAAGCGGACAATGAGCAGTTCTTC.

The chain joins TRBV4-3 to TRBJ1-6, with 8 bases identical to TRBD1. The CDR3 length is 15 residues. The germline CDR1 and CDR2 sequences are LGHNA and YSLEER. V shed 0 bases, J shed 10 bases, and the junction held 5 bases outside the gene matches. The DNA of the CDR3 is TGCGCCAGCAGCCAAGAAGTGACAGGGGTCTCACCCCTCCACTTT. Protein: CASSQEVTGVSPLHF.

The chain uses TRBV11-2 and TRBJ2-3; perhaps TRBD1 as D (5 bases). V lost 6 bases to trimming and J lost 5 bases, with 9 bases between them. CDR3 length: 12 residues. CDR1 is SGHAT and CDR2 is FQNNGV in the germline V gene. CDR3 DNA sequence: TGTGCCAGCAGGCGCAGGGAAGATACGCAGTATTTT. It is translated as CASRRREDTQYF.

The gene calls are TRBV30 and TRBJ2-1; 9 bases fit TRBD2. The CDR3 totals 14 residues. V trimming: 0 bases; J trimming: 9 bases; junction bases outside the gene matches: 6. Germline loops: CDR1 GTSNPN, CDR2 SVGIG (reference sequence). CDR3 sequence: CAWSVLAGVIEQFF. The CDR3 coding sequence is TGTGCCTGGAGTGTATTAGCGGGAGTCATTGAGCAGTTCTTC.

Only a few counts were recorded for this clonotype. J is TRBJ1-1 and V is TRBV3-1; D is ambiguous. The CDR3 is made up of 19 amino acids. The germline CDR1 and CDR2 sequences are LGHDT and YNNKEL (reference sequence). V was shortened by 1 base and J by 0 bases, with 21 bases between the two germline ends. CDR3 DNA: TGTGCCAGCAGCCAAGTCAGTTTCTCAGTTCCGATAATGAACACTGAAGCTTTCTTT. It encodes CASSQVSFSVPIMNTEAFF.

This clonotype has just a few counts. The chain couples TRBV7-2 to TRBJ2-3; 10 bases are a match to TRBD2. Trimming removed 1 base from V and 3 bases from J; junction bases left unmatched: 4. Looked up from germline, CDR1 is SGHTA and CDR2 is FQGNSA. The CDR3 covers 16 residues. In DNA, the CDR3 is TGTGCCAGCAGCTTAGTCCCTAGCGGGGGTACAGATACGCAGTATTTT. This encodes CASSLVPSGGTDTQYF.

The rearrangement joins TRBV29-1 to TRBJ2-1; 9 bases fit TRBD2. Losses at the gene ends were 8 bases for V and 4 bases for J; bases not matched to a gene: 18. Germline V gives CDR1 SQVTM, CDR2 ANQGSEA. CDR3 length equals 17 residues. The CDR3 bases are TGCAGCTTCACTCAACTCAGACTAGCGGATCCATACAATGAGCAGTTCTTC. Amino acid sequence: CSFTQLRLADPYNEQFF.

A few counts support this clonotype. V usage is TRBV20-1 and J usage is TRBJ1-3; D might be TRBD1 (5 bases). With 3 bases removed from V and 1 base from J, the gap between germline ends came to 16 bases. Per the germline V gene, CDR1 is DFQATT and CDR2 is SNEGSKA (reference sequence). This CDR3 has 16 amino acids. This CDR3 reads CSASSGPGFSGNTIYF. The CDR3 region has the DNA TGCAGTGCTAGTTCCGGGCCAGGGTTTTCTGGAAACACCATATATTTT.

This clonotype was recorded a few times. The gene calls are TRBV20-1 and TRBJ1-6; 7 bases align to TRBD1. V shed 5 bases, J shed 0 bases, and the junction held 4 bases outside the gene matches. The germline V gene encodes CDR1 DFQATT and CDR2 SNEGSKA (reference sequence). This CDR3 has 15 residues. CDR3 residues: CSAWDRSSYNSPLHF. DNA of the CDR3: TGCAGTGCTTGGGACAGAAGCTCCTATAATTCACCCCTCCACTTT.

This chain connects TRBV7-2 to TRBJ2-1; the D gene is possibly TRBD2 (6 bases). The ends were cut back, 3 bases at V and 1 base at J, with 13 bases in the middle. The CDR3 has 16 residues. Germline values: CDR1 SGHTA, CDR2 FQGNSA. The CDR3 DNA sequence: TGTGCCAGCAGCTTGGGCGGGGTAGGGTCCTACAATGAGCAGTTCTTC. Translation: CASSLGGVGSYNEQFF.

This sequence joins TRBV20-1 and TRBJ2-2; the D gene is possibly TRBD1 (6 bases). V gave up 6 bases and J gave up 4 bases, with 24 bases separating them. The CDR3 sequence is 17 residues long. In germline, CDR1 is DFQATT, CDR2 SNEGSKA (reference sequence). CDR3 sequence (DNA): TGCAGTGCCTCTGACCCTGCAAGTGGGGGCGGCACCGGGGAGCTGTTTTTT. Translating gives CSASDPASGGGTGELFF.

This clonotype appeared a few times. In nucleotides, the CDR3 is TGCAGTGCACAAAATCCCGGGACTAGCGGGAGGGCCACCGGGGAGCTGTTTTTT. It codes for CSAQNPGTSGRATGELFF. The gene calls are TRBV20-1 and TRBJ2-2; 16 bases are a match to TRBD2. Germline V gives CDR1 DFQATT, CDR2 SNEGSKA (reference sequence). The CDR3 consists of 18 residues. V dropped 6 bases and J dropped 4; count of bases not matched to a gene: 11.

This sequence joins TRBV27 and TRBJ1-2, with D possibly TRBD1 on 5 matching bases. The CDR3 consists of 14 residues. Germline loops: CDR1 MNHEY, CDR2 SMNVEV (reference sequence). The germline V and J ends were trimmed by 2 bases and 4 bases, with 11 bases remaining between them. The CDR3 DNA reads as TGTGCCAGCAGTTTAGGGGCAGGCTCCTATGGCTACACCTTC. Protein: CASSLGAGSYGYTF.

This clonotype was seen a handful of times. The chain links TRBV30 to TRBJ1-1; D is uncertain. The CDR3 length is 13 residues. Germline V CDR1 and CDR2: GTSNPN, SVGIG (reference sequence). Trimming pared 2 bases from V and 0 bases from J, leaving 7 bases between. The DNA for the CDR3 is TGTGCCTGGAGTAACAGCCTGAACACTGAAGCTTTCTTT. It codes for CAWSNSLNTEAFF.

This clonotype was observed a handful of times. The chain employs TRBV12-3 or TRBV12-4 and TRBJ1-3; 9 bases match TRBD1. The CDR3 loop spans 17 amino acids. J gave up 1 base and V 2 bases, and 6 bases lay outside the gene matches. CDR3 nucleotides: TGTGCCAGCAGTTTACGGACAGGGGAATTGTCTGGAAACACCATATATTTT. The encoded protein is CASSLRTGELSGNTIYF.

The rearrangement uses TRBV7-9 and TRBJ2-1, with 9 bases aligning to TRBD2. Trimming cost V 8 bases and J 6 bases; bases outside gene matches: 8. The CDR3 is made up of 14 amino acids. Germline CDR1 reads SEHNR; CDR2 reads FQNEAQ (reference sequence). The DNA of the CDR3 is TGTGCCAGCGGAAGCGGGGGGAATTTCAATGAGCAGTTCTTC. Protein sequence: CASGSGGNFNEQFF.

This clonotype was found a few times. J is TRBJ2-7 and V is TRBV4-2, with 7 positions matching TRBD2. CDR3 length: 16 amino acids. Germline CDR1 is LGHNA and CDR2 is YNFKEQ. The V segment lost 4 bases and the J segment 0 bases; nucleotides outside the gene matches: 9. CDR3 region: CASSPGVGGVSYEQYF. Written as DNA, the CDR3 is TGTGCCAGCAGCCCCGGTGTGGGGGGGGTCTCCTACGAGCAGTACTTC.

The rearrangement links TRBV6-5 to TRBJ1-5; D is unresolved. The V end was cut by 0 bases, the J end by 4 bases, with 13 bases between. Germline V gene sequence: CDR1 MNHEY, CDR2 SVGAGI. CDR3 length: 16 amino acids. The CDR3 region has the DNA TGTGCCAGCAGTTACTCGATAGGGATGGGGAATCAGCCCCAGCATTTT. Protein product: CASSYSIGMGNQPQHF.